This T cell receptor beta chain stems from a study of cytotoxic CD8 clonotypes in ibrutinib-treated CLL. Looking at the study overall: Specimens for response were gathered following a median approximately 11 months of therapy, spanning 6 to 36. Study findings and constraints: There were few public clonotypes, and on treatment they contracted or stayed stable.

Germline loops: CDR1 SGHAT, CDR2 FQNNGV. V lost 5 bases, J lost 0 bases, and 10 bases lay in between. The CDR3 runs 14 residues. Genomic DNA (roughly 2 micrograms) was obtained from cryopreserved PBMCs for construction of TCR beta libraries. T cells were sequenced at a targeted depth of 1 in 200,000 to 1 in 1 million. Repertoires were generated with immunoSEQ multiplex PCR, while TCRdb's copy carries only in-frame clones and drops some. The data contain fewer than 300,000 clones, approximately 79% of them seen just once; the ten biggest clones take up approximately 5.6%. As concerns this clone: Its antigen is undetermined.

Sequenced material: PBMCs, taken at disease progression, from a patient treated with ibrutinib. The chain couples TRBV11-2 to TRBJ1-1; D call uncertain. This receptor was identified in a human donor with chronic lymphocytic leukemia. CDR3 coding DNA: TGTGCCAGCAGCCCCCATGCCATGAACACTGAAGCTTTCTTT. Its translation is CASSPHAMNTEAFF.